The source of this T cell receptor (beta chain) is a study of blood T cell repertoires in COVID-19. Overall study context: The United States, Italy and Spain supplied acute and convalescent COVID-19 samples. The analysed material was cDNA or gDNA that came from T cells, B-cell-depleted T cells, or PBMCs.

The CDR3 length is 16 residues. After removal of 4 bases from V and 5 bases from J, the junction contained 6 bases not matched to a gene. Germline loops: CDR1 SGDLS, CDR2 YYNGEE. Profiled with immunoSEQ multiplex PCR; TCRdb holds only in-frame clones, not every one. Of about 150,000 clones listed, more than 70% are singletons. Sequenced: peripheral blood. This receptor was obtained from a human donor in a cohort sampled during active COVID-19. The J gene is TRBJ2-1, the V gene TRBV9; TRBD2 matches at 13 bases. Here the CDR3 reads CASSPPGLAGNNEQFF. In nucleotides, the CDR3 is TGTGCCAGCAGCCCCCCGGGACTAGCGGGAAACAATGAGCAGTTCTTC. Together with reference TRBV9 and TRBJ2-1, the CDR3 gives the full variable domain: DSGVTQTPKHLITATGQRVTLRCSPRSGDLSVYWYQQSLDQGLQFLIQYYNGEERAKGNILERFSAQQFPDLHSELNLSSLELGDSALYFCASSPPGLAGNNEQFFGPGTRLTVL.